Below, 32 T cell receptor beta chains from the same sample are listed, as sequenced in a study of T cells in Graves' hyperthyroidism and ophthalmopathy. What was amplified from RNA transcripts were TCR beta CDR3 regions. HTBI primers were used for first-round RT-PCR of the TCR CDR3. TCRdb re-analysed the multiplex PCR reads in MiXCR, keeping a single row per CDR3 protein. The sample contains 650,000 to 800,000 distinct CDR3 sequences, about 45% of which appear only once. The sample consisted of peripheral blood or thyroid tissue (not recorded which). All receptors come from an adult man with Graves' disease, either hyperthyroidism or ophthalmopathy (not recorded which).

A word on this clonotype: This may be a read error, as it is one base from a much larger clone. This chain connects TRBV2 to TRBJ2-5; possible D gene TRBD2, 6 bases. The CDR3 sequence is 15 residues long. Germline assignment: CDR1 SNHLY and CDR2 FYNNEI. This CDR3 reads CANSGGNPAGETQYF. The CDR3 DNA reads TGTGCCAACAGTGGGGGGAATCCAGCCGGGGAGACCCAGTACTTC.

In the case of this clonotype: A junction end diverges from the germline sequence, so it may reflect a read error. The chain carries TRBV10-3 and TRBJ1-5; TRBD1 might be the D (5 bases). This CDR3 region has 15 residues. Germline CDR1 ENHRY, CDR2 SYGVKD. The DNA of the CDR3 is TGTGCCAGCAGTGAAGGGGCAGTTAGCAATCAGCCCCAGCATTTT. It translates to CASSEGAVSNQPQHF.

Many counts were recorded for this clonotype. V gene TRBV7-9 combines with J gene TRBJ2-7; D perhaps matches TRBD2 (6 bases). V was pared by 5 bases and J by 2 bases, with 10 bases between. The CDR3 has 13 residues. CDR1 is SEHNR, CDR2 FQNEAQ, per germline (reference sequence). CDR3 bases: TGTGCCAGCAGCCCAACGGGGGCCTACGAGCAGTACTTC. It is translated as CASSPTGAYEQYF.

With regard to this clonotype: This CDR3 is missing its conserved last phenylalanine or tryptophan, likely due to a read error. It is unclear where the CDR3 begins or ends on the DNA, so no DNA is shown, and the CDR3 is as TCRdb lists it. The chain couples TRBV24-1 to TRBJ1-6. In germline, CDR1 is KGHDR, CDR2 SFDVKD. The CDR3 comprises 8 residues, both ends counted. The CDR3 sequence: CATSDSAP.

This clonotype was counted between two and nine times. The chain joins TRBV20-1 to TRBJ1-1, with D unclear. CDR3 length: 11 residues. Looked up from germline, CDR1 is DFQATT and CDR2 is SNEGSKA (reference sequence). V lost 6 bases and J lost 4, with 9 bases in between. CDR3 coding DNA: TGCAGTGCAGTCGGGAGCACTGAAGCTTTCTTT. Translated: CSAVGSTEAFF.

This clonotype was seen repeatedly, ten times or more. The genes are TRBV10-3 and TRBJ1-6, with no clear D. This CDR3 is built from 15 residues. Germline CDR1 and CDR2: ENHRY and SYGVKD. Trimming stripped 2 bases from V and 7 bases from J, with 12 bases between. CDR3 loop: CAISEGIGINSPLHF. In DNA, the CDR3 is TGTGCCATCAGTGAGGGTATAGGAATAAATTCACCCCTCCACTTT.

In this sample, this clonotype turned up a few times. V usage is TRBV19 and J usage is TRBJ1-4, with D possibly being TRBD1 (5 bases). Trimming pared 7 bases from V and 8 bases from J, leaving 20 bases between. The germline V gene encodes CDR1 LNHDA and CDR2 SQIVND (reference sequence). There are 15 residues in the CDR3. CDR3 region: CASTNLGGSDEKLFF. The CDR3 DNA sequence: TGTGCCAGTACCAATTTGGGGGGATCGGACGAAAAACTGTTTTTT.

J is TRBJ1-1 and V is TRBV25-1; D perhaps matches TRBD1 (6 bases). Germline V CDR1 and CDR2: MGHDK, SYGVNS. The CDR3 loop spans 15 amino acids. The germline V and J ends were trimmed by 0 bases and 5 bases, with 13 bases remaining between them. CDR3 protein: CASSEYNTGITEAFF. CDR3 sequence (DNA): TGTGCCAGCAGTGAATATAATACAGGGATAACTGAAGCTTTCTTT.

The chain is built from TRBV14 and TRBJ1-2, with D possibly TRBD1 on 6 matching bases. V was pared by 0 bases and J by 7 bases, with 15 bases between. Germline assignment: CDR1 SGHDN and CDR2 FVKESK. The CDR3 covers 15 residues. CDR3 coding DNA: TGTGCCAGCAGCCAAGAACTTCAGGGGATGGGTGGCTACACCTTC. This encodes CASSQELQGMGGYTF.

The gene calls are TRBV2 and TRBJ2-7, with a tentative D call TRBD2 (6 bases). The CDR3 totals 12 residues. The V end lost 7 bases, the J end lost 2 bases, and 9 bases lay between the germline ends. Germline CDR1 and CDR2: SNHLY and FYNNEI. Here the CDR3 DNA reads TGTGCCAGCAACGGGGGAACCTACGAGCAGTACTTC. The encoded protein is CASNGGTYEQYF.

This chain joins TRBV7-2 and TRBJ2-5; D is ambiguous. The CDR3 sequence is 13 residues long. The V end lost 4 bases, the J end lost 5 bases, and 11 bases lay between the germline ends. Germline V lookup: CDR1 SGHTA, CDR2 FQGNSA. The CDR3 DNA reads as TGTGCCAGCAGCTCACAGATCCTGGAGACCCAGTACTTC. Encoded protein: CASSSQILETQYF.

This clonotype was recorded a few times. The V and J genes are TRBV7-9 and TRBJ2-5, with D maybe TRBD2 (6 bases). Germline V gene sequence: CDR1 SEHNR, CDR2 FQNEAQ (reference sequence). The CDR3 is 16 amino acids. V was pared by 4 bases and J by 2 bases, with 17 bases between. The CDR3 sequence is CASSSYPPAGQETQYF. In DNA, the CDR3 is TGTGCCAGCAGCTCCTACCCCCCAGCGGGTCAAGAGACCCAGTACTTC.

This clonotype was detected many times. The V call is TRBV2, the J call TRBJ1-2, with a possible D match to TRBD1 (5 bases). The CDR3 is made up of 14 amino acids. Per germline, CDR1 SNHLY and CDR2 FYNNEI. V shed 7 bases and J shed 2 bases, with 14 bases lying between them. In DNA form, the CDR3 reads TGTGCCAGCAACCGGCAGGGAGGGAACTATGGCTACACCTTC. Translation: CASNRQGGNYGYTF.

The chain couples TRBV24-1 to TRBJ1-4; 8 bases agree with TRBD1. The CDR3 consists of 14 residues. Germline V lookup: CDR1 KGHDR, CDR2 SFDVKD. J was trimmed by 8 bases and V by 3 bases; bases with no gene match: 4. The CDR3 protein is CATSDTGGNEKLFF. Written as DNA, the CDR3 is TGTGCCACCAGTGATACAGGGGGGAACGAAAAACTGTTTTTT.

The chain has TRBV25-1 and TRBJ1-2; 8 nucleotides align to TRBD1. The germline V gene has CDR1 MGHDK and CDR2 SYGVNS. The CDR3 is made up of 13 amino acids. The ends lost 8 bases at V and 4 bases at J; junction bases unmatched: 6. CDR3 sequence: CASVSTGGYGYTF. CDR3 nucleotides: TGTGCCAGCGTTAGCACAGGGGGCTATGGCTACACCTTC.

To note about this clonotype: It differs at one base from a far larger clone, so likely a read error. This chain joins TRBV7-2 and TRBJ1-5, with D uncertain. CDR1 and CDR2 from the germline V gene are SGHTA and FQGNSA. The CDR3 has 13 residues. The V end was cut by 5 bases, the J end by 2 bases, with 7 bases between. The CDR3 loop is CTSSPDGNQPQHF. The CDR3 nucleotides are TGTACCAGCAGCCCGGATGGCAATCAGCCCCAGCATTTT.

This clonotype was recorded a few times. The chain carries TRBV20-1 and TRBJ1-2; D possibly corresponds to TRBD1 (5 bases). The germline V gene has CDR1 DFQATT and CDR2 SNEGSKA (reference sequence). Trimming pared 5 bases from V and 4 bases from J, leaving 17 bases between. The CDR3 is 14 residues long. This CDR3 reads CSAWTNIAFYGYTF. The CDR3 coding sequence is TGCAGTGCTTGGACAAACATTGCCTTCTATGGCTACACCTTC.

This clonotype was seen many times. The chain couples TRBV2 to TRBJ1-4, with D maybe TRBD1 (5 bases). The V and J ends lost 4 bases and 7 bases respectively, with 10 bases between them. Germline CDR1 SNHLY, CDR2 FYNNEI. This CDR3 region has 13 residues. The CDR3 loop is CASSGQSGEKLFF. CDR3 in DNA: TGTGCCAGCAGTGGACAGTCCGGTGAAAAACTGTTTTTT.

The sample holds many counts of this clonotype. The rearrangement links TRBV5-1 to TRBJ1-4; no reliable D call. CDR1 and CDR2 from the germline V gene are SGHRS and YFSETQ. CDR3 length: 14 amino acids. V lost 0 bases and J 8 bases, leaving 11 bases between the germline ends. CDR3 region: CASSLEGRREKLFF. CDR3 sequence (DNA): TGCGCCAGCAGCTTGGAAGGACGGAGGGAAAAACTGTTTTTT.

This clonotype was seen more than once but under ten times. The junction shows a germline mismatch at one end, possibly a read error. CDR3 amino acids: CASSFGQGAGTLHF. CDR3 nucleotides: TGTGCCAGCAGTTTTGGACAGGGGGCGGGAACCCTCCACTTT. The chain recombines TRBV10-2 with TRBJ1-6, with 11 nucleotides matching TRBD1. The CDR3 contains 14 residues. In germline, CDR1 is WSHSY, CDR2 SAAADI.

The chain employs TRBV29-1 and TRBJ1-1; D gene uncertain. The germline V gene has CDR1 SQVTM and CDR2 ANQGSEA. The CDR3 extends over 11 amino acids. V was clipped by 8 bases and J by 1 base, with 8 bases between them. This CDR3 is CSLTRNTEAFF. CDR3 sequence (DNA): TGCAGCTTAACCCGGAACACTGAAGCTTTCTTT. Using reference TRBV29-1 and TRBJ1-1 for the parts outside the CDR3, the full variable domain is SAVISQKPSRDICQRGTSLTIQCQVDSQVTMMFWYRQQPGQSLTLIATANQGSEATYESGFVIDKFPISRPNLTFSTLTVSNMSPEDSSIYLCSLTRNTEAFFGQGTRLTVV.

This clonotype has just one count. Since a much larger clone is just one base distant, this may be a read error. The chain is built from TRBV29-1 and TRBJ2-5; 7 nucleotides line up with TRBD1. The J segment lost 2 bases and the V segment lost 6 bases, leaving 6 bases of the junction unmatched. CDR1 and CDR2 from the germline V gene are SQVTM and ANQGSEA. The CDR3 has 13 residues. The CDR3 reads CSVDPGQQETQYF. The CDR3 DNA is TGCAGCGTGGACCCGGGACAGCAAGAGACCCAGTACTTC.

This clonotype came up once. This chain uses TRBV6-1 with TRBJ2-7; 10 bases are a match to TRBD1. J was trimmed by 5 bases and V by 5 bases; bases with no gene match: 12. The CDR3 runs to 16 residues. Per germline, CDR1 MNHNS and CDR2 SASEGT. CDR3 in amino acids: CASSRIAGQGSNEQYF. The CDR3 coding sequence is TGTGCCAGCAGTCGAATAGCGGGACAGGGGTCCAACGAGCAGTACTTC.

The V and J genes are TRBV2 and TRBJ2-5; TRBD2 aligns across 11 bases. CDR1 is SNHLY and CDR2 is FYNNEI in the germline V gene. Trimming took 6 bases from V and 5 from J; bases not matched to a gene: 5. This CDR3 spans 14 amino acids. DNA for the CDR3: TGTGCCAGCAGCGAACTAGCGGGAGTGGAGACCCAGTACTTC. Protein product: CASSELAGVETQYF.

The genes are TRBV30 and TRBJ1-5; unclear D gene. The V gene's germline CDR1 is GTSNPN and CDR2 SVGIG (reference sequence). Trimming removed 5 bases from V and 0 bases from J, with 17 bases in between. The CDR3 has 16 amino acids. Here the CDR3 reads CAWSTHREGSNQPQHF. CDR3 coding DNA: TGTGCCTGGTCTACACATCGGGAGGGTAGCAATCAGCCCCAGCATTTT.

The V gene is TRBV20-1, the J gene TRBJ1-3, with D maybe TRBD1 (6 bases). CDR3 length equals 16 residues. Germline values: CDR1 DFQATT, CDR2 SNEGSKA (reference sequence). DNA of the CDR3: TGCAGCGCGCAGAGGGCGGGGGGGCACTCTGGAAACACCATATATTTT. Translated, it gives CSAQRAGGHSGNTIYF.

The chain uses TRBV4-1 and TRBJ2-7, with a weak D call TRBD2 (6 bases). The V gene's germline CDR1 is MGHRA and CDR2 YSYEKL. The V and J ends lost 1 base and 7 bases respectively, with 11 bases between them. The CDR3 contains 13 residues. The CDR3 DNA sequence: TGCGCCAGCAGCCAAGGTCTAGCGTGGGAGCAGTACTTC. It yields the protein CASSQGLAWEQYF.

A word on this clonotype: A read error may be the cause here, since a much bigger clone is one base away. The chain combines TRBV7-6 with TRBJ2-5; 9 bases are shared with TRBD2. V trimming: 1 base; J trimming: 1 base; junction bases outside the gene matches: 7. Germline V gene sequence: CDR1 SGHVS, CDR2 FNYEAQ. The CDR3 is 17 residues long. The CDR3 here is CASSLGGGSGGQETQYF. Here the CDR3 DNA reads TGTGCCAGCAGCTTAGGCGGTGGTAGCGGGGGCCAAGAGACCCAGTACTTC.

This clonotype was recorded a few times. The chain has TRBV7-8 and TRBJ1-1; D possibly corresponds to TRBD1 (6 bases). Germline CDR1 SGHVS, CDR2 FQNEAQ. The V end lost 5 bases, the J end lost 0 bases, and 13 bases lay between the germline ends. This CDR3 region has 15 residues. The chain's CDR3 is CASSPYGQMNTEAFF. The CDR3 DNA follows: TGTGCCAGCAGCCCATACGGACAGATGAACACTGAAGCTTTCTTT.

This clonotype was counted a few times. The J gene is TRBJ2-5, the V gene TRBV25-1; D unclear. CDR3 size: 14 residues. CDR1 is MGHDK, CDR2 SYGVNS, per germline. With 6 bases removed from V and 2 bases from J, the gap between germline ends came to 13 bases. The CDR3 nucleotides read TGTGCCAGCAGCCAAGATCCCTTACAAGAGACCCAGTACTTC. It translates to CASSQDPLQETQYF.

This clonotype was counted many times. The chain is built from TRBV19 and TRBJ1-6; the D gene is possibly TRBD1 (6 bases). The CDR3 is 15 amino acids. Germline CDR1 reads LNHDA; CDR2 reads SQIVND (reference sequence). V lost 5 bases, J lost 3 bases, and 11 bases lay in between. CDR3 region: CASSASDSYNSPLHF. The CDR3 nucleotides are TGTGCCAGTAGTGCGTCGGACAGCTATAATTCACCCCTCCACTTT. The full variable domain, rest sourced from reference TRBV19 and TRBJ1-6, is DGGITQSPKYLFRKEGQNVTLSCEQNLNHDAMYWYRQDPGQGLRLIYYSQIVNDFQKGDIAEGYSVSREKKESFPLTVTSAQKNPTAFYLCASSASDSYNSPLHFGNGTRLTVT.

This clonotype occurred many times. The chain combines TRBV7-8 with TRBJ1-5, with D unclear. The CDR3 spans 15 residues. Germline loops: CDR1 SGHVS, CDR2 FQNEAQ. The V and J ends lost 1 base and 0 bases respectively, with 7 bases between them. The DNA of the CDR3 is TGTGCCAGCAGCTTAGAGGATGCTAGCAATCAGCCCCAGCATTTT. Its protein product is CASSLEDASNQPQHF.